A selection of T cell receptor beta chains follows, all from one sample in a study of blood T cell repertoires in COVID-19. TCRdb keeps only in-frame clones here, not all; method: immunoSEQ multiplex PCR. The data show about 330,000 clones, 85% to 90% seen once. Input material: PBMCs or T cells enriched from blood (not recorded which). Every receptor here comes from a woman between 18 and 29 years old who had recovered from COVID-19. CDR3s include the opening cysteine and the closing phenylalanine or tryptophan. The D gene is left open where the match is weak. The listing skips clone size in some rows; elsewhere it reads once, few, many or a size class.

j_call: TRBJ1-5; clone_size: once; v_call: TRBV30; d_call: -; cdr3_nt: TGTGCCTGGAGGGCGGGATCAGGGATGAGCAATCAGCCCCAGCATTTT; cdr3_aa: CAWRAGSGMSNQPQHF
j_call: TRBJ1-5; clone_size: -; v_call: TRBV6-5; d_call: TRBD1; cdr3_nt: TGTGCCAGCAGTTACTCGACTACAGGGGGAAACCAGCCCCAGCATTTT; cdr3_aa: CASSYSTTGGNQPQHF
j_call: TRBJ2-3; clone_size: -; v_call: TRBV5-1; d_call: -; cdr3_nt: TGCGCCAGCAGCCAGACTACTTTCACAGATACGCAGTATTTT; cdr3_aa: CASSQTTFTDTQYF
j_call: TRBJ2-7; clone_size: -; v_call: TRBV6-5; d_call: -; cdr3_nt: TGTGCCAGCAGTTACCAGACAGGCCGCTACGAGCAGTACTTC; cdr3_aa: CASSYQTGRYEQYF
j_call: TRBJ2-1; clone_size: -; v_call: TRBV9; d_call: -; cdr3_nt: TGTGCCAGCAGCGTAACGGGAAGCTCCTACAATGAGCAGTTCTTC; cdr3_aa: CASSVTGSSYNEQFF
j_call: TRBJ2-1; clone_size: -; v_call: TRBV10-3; d_call: TRBD2; cdr3_nt: TGTGCCATCAGTGTGGGGATAGCGGGAGGGCCAGGTTACAATGAGCAGTTCTTC; cdr3_aa: CAISVGIAGGPGYNEQFF
j_call: TRBJ1-1; clone_size: -; v_call: TRBV13; d_call: -; cdr3_nt: TGTGCCAGCAGCCCCTGGGGCTTACTTATGAACACTGAAGCTTTCTTT; cdr3_aa: CASSPWGLLMNTEAFF
j_call: TRBJ1-4; clone_size: -; v_call: TRBV2; d_call: -; cdr3_nt: TGTGCCAGCAGACGACAGGTTGAAGAAAAACTGTTTTTT; cdr3_aa: CASRRQVEEKLFF
j_call: TRBJ1-1; clone_size: -; v_call: TRBV30; d_call: -; cdr3_nt: TGTGCCTGGAATGTGGGGGGGAACACTGAAGCTTTCTTT; cdr3_aa: CAWNVGGNTEAFF
j_call: TRBJ2-2; clone_size: few; v_call: TRBV5-1; d_call: TRBD1; cdr3_nt: TGCGCCAGCAAGGACAGGGAGAACACCGGGGAGCTGTTTTTT; cdr3_aa: CASKDRENTGELFF
j_call: TRBJ1-3; clone_size: -; v_call: TRBV6-5; d_call: -; cdr3_nt: TGTGCCAGCAGTTACTCGTATAGAGCGACTGGAAACACCATATATTTT; cdr3_aa: CASSYSYRATGNTIYF